These T cell receptor beta chains were read from a single sample in a study of blood T cell repertoires in COVID-19. The data were produced by immunoSEQ multiplex PCR, yet TCRdb's version contains in-frame clones alone and is incomplete. The repertoire holds around 70,000 clones, with roughly 91% as singletons. The material sequenced was peripheral blood. The receptors shown here come from a woman between 18 and 29 years old with acute or convalescent COVID-19. The conserved cysteine and the conserved F or W are not part of the CDR3 here. The D gene is left open where the match is weak.

v_gene	d_gene	CDR3aa
TRBV2	TRBD2	ASSVSGGGLDTQY
TRBV18	-	ASSPGGWSGSPLH
TRBV28	-	ASSSGLLGYT
TRBV21-1	-	ASNWDRTQETQY
TRBV11-2	-	ASSLGRGLSGYT
TRBV6-6	TRBD1	ASSVQGAGGYT
TRBV6-2/TRBV6-3	TRBD1	ASSSGRQGDTGELF
TRBV18	TRBD2	ASSPAGGQDTQY
TRBV11-2	TRBD2	ASSSLAGGETQY
TRBV11-2	-	ASSRRRGATEAF
TRBV20-1	-	SASPGSSNQPQH
TRBV27	-	ASSLRVWNSPLH
TRBV28	-	ASRQTGTRYEQY
TRBV13	TRBD1	ASSFGQGLSYEQY
TRBV27	TRBD1	ASSLNRGQDEAF
TRBV27	-	ASRVTANTGELF
TRBV19	TRBD2	ASSKIAGGANEQF
TRBV5-6	-	ASSLGPGEGTEAF
TRBV11-2	TRBD1	ASSALDRAVREQY
TRBV2	-	ASSRQQSATEAF
TRBV19	TRBD1	ASSIPGTGGSQPQH
TRBV30	-	AWSVRSDQPQH
TRBV5-1	-	ASSFTGQETQY
TRBV2	-	ASSTRGKQF
TRBV9	TRBD2	ASSVGGTSGSSYNEQF
TRBV20-1	-	SASPRANEKLF
TRBV29-1	-	SVVHGGLETQY
TRBV5-6	TRBD1	ASSWQGAVGETQY
TRBV11-3	TRBD1	ASSLEWAGGRVETQY
TRBV12-3/TRBV12-4	TRBD1	ATRQGQNSPLH
TRBV4-3	TRBD2	ASSPRGSGGTDTQY
TRBV4-1	TRBD1	ASSHLIRDRANEAF
TRBV4-1	-	ASSQVTGFTGELF
TRBV28	-	ASRSAVTEISYEQY
TRBV19	TRBD1	ASSIEGTGVQPQH
TRBV19	-	AITQGPNTEAF
TRBV11-2	TRBD1	ASRFTGAYGNTIY
TRBV5-6	TRBD1	ASSIGTGRKKLF
TRBV6-5	-	ASSLDRNSPLH
TRBV25-1	TRBD1	ASSEGQGSDEQF
TRBV6-5	-	ASRQGLYTEAF
TRBV6-1	-	ASSEFDLDGLETQY
TRBV28	TRBD2	ASSFPKLAGTIGGGGNEQF
TRBV12-3/TRBV12-4	-	ASSRTGELF
TRBV20-1	TRBD2	SASSAGARHTQY
TRBV4-3	-	ASSPGVNQPQH
TRBV19	TRBD2	ASSITVLGGPPYEQY
TRBV11-2	-	ASSFIPAVEGSGNTIY
TRBV27	-	ASSLSKQTYEQY
TRBV4-2	-	ASSQIQGNDYEQY
TRBV3-1/TRBV3-2	-	ASSQAGSGNSPLH
TRBV9	-	ASSVGSGSYEQY
TRBV7-2	-	ASSPEATGELF
TRBV19	-	ASSIGGPGELF
TRBV28	TRBD1	ASRGQGGNYGYT